A selection of T cell receptor beta chains follows, all from one sample in a study of blood T cell repertoires in COVID-19. The protocol was immunoSEQ multiplex PCR, while the TCRdb copy is restricted to in-frame clones and leaves out a portion. The sample carries 200,000 to 250,000 clones, roughly 92% recorded once. The sequenced material came from peripheral blood. The origin of the receptors is a man aged 55 to 69 with COVID-19, enrolled during active disease. The conserved cysteine and the conserved F or W are not part of the CDR3 here. Where a row states a size, it is once, few, many or the class of an expanded clone; other rows omit it.

TRBJ2-1	TRBV6-7	.	ASSYSSGARDEQF
TRBJ1-4	TRBV4-1	.	ASSQPGGRRGEKLF
TRBJ1-1	TRBV7-9	.	ASSFPPGEAF
TRBJ2-7	TRBV5-1	.	ASSFEQAYEQY
TRBJ2-7	TRBV4-1	.	ASSQDMGLGQY
TRBJ2-7	TRBV5-6	.	ASSPPGQRLYSYEQY
TRBJ1-5	TRBV19	.	ASVGTGVRQPQH
TRBJ2-7	TRBV29-1	.	SVQRGAGGSYEQY
TRBJ2-7	TRBV18	few	ASSLDRDYEQY
TRBJ1-2	TRBV27	once	ASSPKTGGTYGYT
TRBJ1-2	TRBV15	.	ATSRGVGGVESSGYT
TRBJ2-3	TRBV30	.	AWSVLASGDSTDTQY
TRBJ2-3	TRBV5-4	.	ASSLRGRSPDTQY
TRBJ1-2	TRBV20-1	.	SAAYYGYT
TRBJ2-3	TRBV20-1	.	SARGGWRATSTDTQY
TRBJ2-7	TRBV30	.	AWSKLQGAYEQY
TRBJ1-4	TRBV4-1	.	ASSPGTANEKLF
TRBJ2-5	TRBV19	.	ASSINGQGGGETQY
TRBJ1-2	TRBV5-1	once	ASSTGGGVAGYT
TRBJ1-2	TRBV6-2/TRBV6-3	.	ASSYAGGFSGYT
TRBJ1-2	TRBV21-1	.	ASSKRTGAAGYT
TRBJ2-2	TRBV5-4	.	ASSTRTSTTGELF
TRBJ1-4	TRBV6-5	.	ASSYDLADSVGKLF
TRBJ1-3	TRBV9	.	ASSVGTTGNTIY
TRBJ1-1	TRBV19	.	ASSNRVNGGNTEAF
TRBJ1-4	TRBV28	.	ASSHRQGSEKLF
TRBJ2-3	TRBV7-3	.	ASSLGAVTDTQY
TRBJ1-2	TRBV7-9	.	ASSLGQATNYGYT
TRBJ2-4	TRBV6-5	.	ASSYSSSLAKNIQY
TRBJ2-6	TRBV5-4	.	ASRLDGPSGANVLT
TRBJ2-1	TRBV7-3	.	ASSLIPTRSGNNEQF
TRBJ1-2	TRBV28	.	ASGQGLGYT
TRBJ1-2	TRBV6-6	few	AARAGLYGYT
TRBJ2-7	TRBV6-5	.	ASSYSGQGLY
TRBJ2-7	TRBV9	.	ASSVDTDYEQY
TRBJ2-2	TRBV9	.	ASSVATRGDTGELF
TRBJ1-3	TRBV4-1	.	ASSQDSGQGALSGNTIY
TRBJ2-1	TRBV18	.	ASSPGQGLNEQF
TRBJ2-7	TRBV11-2	.	ASSLGTGSYEQY
TRBJ2-7	TRBV15	few	ATSRASSGPYYEQY
TRBJ2-3	TRBV3-1/TRBV3-2	.	ASSQNRGTDTQY
TRBJ1-5	TRBV2	once	ASTRDRDWQPQH
TRBJ1-1	TRBV30	once	AWKRTGGAGTEAF
TRBJ2-7	TRBV7-2	.	ASSLAAGTGSEQY
TRBJ1-2	TRBV6-4	few	ASSAAGTGTGYT